The rows below give T cell receptor beta chains drawn from one sample of a study of T cell responses to AZD1222 COVID-19 vaccine. The assay was immunoSEQ multiplex PCR, and TCRdb's table has in-frame clones only and misses some. Here the sample spans roughly 120,000 clones, 80% to 90% being singletons. This material consisted of peripheral blood, taken 28 days after the second AZD1222 dose. The receptors originated from an adult who received the AZD1222 COVID-19 vaccine. Each CDR3 is given with its conserved first and last residue. The D gene is left open where the match is weak. Clone size appears in some rows only: once, few, many, or a class for an expanded clone.

>NA|TRBV21-1|NA|TRBJ1-2
TGTGCCAGCAGCAAAGGAAACCAGGGAGCCTATGGCTACACCTTC
CASSKGNQGAYGYTF
>NA|TRBV6-5|once|TRBJ2-7
TGTGCCAGCAGCCGAGAAACGACTGAAGACGAGCAGTACTTC
CASSRETTEDEQYF
>NA|TRBV5-6|NA|TRBJ2-7
TGTGCCAGCAGCTTTCCCGAGGACTACGAGCAGTACTTC
CASSFPEDYEQYF
>NA|TRBV19|NA|TRBJ1-3
TGTGCCAGTAGCCGGGACCGCTCCTCTGGAAACACCATATATTTT
CASSRDRSSGNTIYF
>NA|TRBV21-1|few|TRBJ2-7
TGTGCCAGCAGCAGGCTAGCGGGGATCGAGCAGTACTTC
CASSRLAGIEQYF
>NA|TRBV19|NA|TRBJ2-3
TGTGCCAGTAGTCTCAGGATCACAGATACGCAGTATTTT
CASSLRITDTQYF
>TRBD1|TRBV29-1|NA|TRBJ1-2
TGCAGCGCCGAGAGACCAGGGGGCCTTGGCTACACCTTC
CSAERPGGLGYTF
>TRBD1|TRBV25-1|NA|TRBJ2-7
TGTGCCAGCAGTGAATATTCAGGGGGCTACGAGCAGTACTTC
CASSEYSGGYEQYF
>NA|TRBV28|once|TRBJ2-5
TGTGCCAGCACCTCGTCTCTCGGGCTCCAAGAGACCCAGTACTTC
CASTSSLGLQETQYF
>TRBD2|TRBV10-3|NA|TRBJ2-5
TGTGCCATCAGTGAGTCGCGCGGGGGGGAAGAGACCCAGTACTTC
CAISESRGGEETQYF